This paragraph covers one T cell receptor (beta chain) sequence. Which antigen it targets is not known. Base qualities are not provided; no much larger clone lies one nucleotide away. Libraries were built with PCR. The run used an Illumina HiSeq 2500. TCR library preparation used molecular barcoding, with unique molecular identifiers applied to normalize quantification of the TCRbeta repertoire. TCRdb reanalyzed the raw reads on its own, using fastp at Q25 for trimming and MiXCR for clone calling, and kept in-frame beta chains. Each record represents a unique CDR3 protein, reported with the most common genes and DNA among its rows. This sample has hundreds of thousands of distinct CDR3 sequences in its table, and 10% to 15% of those were observed once. The ten most abundant clones make up 2% to 2.5% of the sample. The CDR3 has 17 amino acids, counting the end cysteine and phenylalanine. This entry keeps only the CDR3 DNA: 51 bases, framed from base 1. From a lookup of the germline V gene, CDR1 and CDR2 are ENHRY and SYGVKD. V lost 2 bases and J lost 2 bases; the stretch between them is 17 bases long.

The source of the sample is a study of T-cell reconstitution after alpha-beta-depleted transplantation in children (TCRdb year 2016). Context from the whole study: The study quantitatively tracked T-cell immune reconstitution after TCRalphabeta/CD19-depleted allogeneic hematopoietic cell transplantation in children using TCR repertoire profiling.

The full study reports these points: The high TCRbeta diversity at day 60 in some patients was ascribed to recipient T cells and intrathymic progenitors that had survived conditioning. Over the following months the frequencies of hyperexpanded clones went down, and after one year T-cell counts and TCRbeta diversity were mostly credited to newly produced T cells. Apparently early alphabetaT-cell count recovery about two months after transplant reportedly relied on only several hundred rapidly expanded clones derived from non-depleted graft cells.

The sample's treatment or condition label, decoded: allogeneic hematopoietic cell transplantation with graft depleted of TCRalphabeta T cells and CD19 B cells. Transplant recipients were children who received TCRalphabeta/CD19-depleted allogeneic hematopoietic cell grafts. This material consisted of PBMCs, mostly from graft donor cells, taken 360 days after TCRalphabeta/CD19-depleted stem cell transplant. The rearrangement combines TRBV10-3 with TRBJ2-3; no D gene call is confident. This TCR was recovered from a male patient younger than 18 who had a stem cell transplant for acute myeloid leukemia, so the T cells may come from the graft donor. CDR3 region: CAISEPPDMFLTDTQYF. Here is the DNA: TGTGCCATCAGTGAGCCCCCAGACATGTTCCTCACAGATACGCAGTATTTT.